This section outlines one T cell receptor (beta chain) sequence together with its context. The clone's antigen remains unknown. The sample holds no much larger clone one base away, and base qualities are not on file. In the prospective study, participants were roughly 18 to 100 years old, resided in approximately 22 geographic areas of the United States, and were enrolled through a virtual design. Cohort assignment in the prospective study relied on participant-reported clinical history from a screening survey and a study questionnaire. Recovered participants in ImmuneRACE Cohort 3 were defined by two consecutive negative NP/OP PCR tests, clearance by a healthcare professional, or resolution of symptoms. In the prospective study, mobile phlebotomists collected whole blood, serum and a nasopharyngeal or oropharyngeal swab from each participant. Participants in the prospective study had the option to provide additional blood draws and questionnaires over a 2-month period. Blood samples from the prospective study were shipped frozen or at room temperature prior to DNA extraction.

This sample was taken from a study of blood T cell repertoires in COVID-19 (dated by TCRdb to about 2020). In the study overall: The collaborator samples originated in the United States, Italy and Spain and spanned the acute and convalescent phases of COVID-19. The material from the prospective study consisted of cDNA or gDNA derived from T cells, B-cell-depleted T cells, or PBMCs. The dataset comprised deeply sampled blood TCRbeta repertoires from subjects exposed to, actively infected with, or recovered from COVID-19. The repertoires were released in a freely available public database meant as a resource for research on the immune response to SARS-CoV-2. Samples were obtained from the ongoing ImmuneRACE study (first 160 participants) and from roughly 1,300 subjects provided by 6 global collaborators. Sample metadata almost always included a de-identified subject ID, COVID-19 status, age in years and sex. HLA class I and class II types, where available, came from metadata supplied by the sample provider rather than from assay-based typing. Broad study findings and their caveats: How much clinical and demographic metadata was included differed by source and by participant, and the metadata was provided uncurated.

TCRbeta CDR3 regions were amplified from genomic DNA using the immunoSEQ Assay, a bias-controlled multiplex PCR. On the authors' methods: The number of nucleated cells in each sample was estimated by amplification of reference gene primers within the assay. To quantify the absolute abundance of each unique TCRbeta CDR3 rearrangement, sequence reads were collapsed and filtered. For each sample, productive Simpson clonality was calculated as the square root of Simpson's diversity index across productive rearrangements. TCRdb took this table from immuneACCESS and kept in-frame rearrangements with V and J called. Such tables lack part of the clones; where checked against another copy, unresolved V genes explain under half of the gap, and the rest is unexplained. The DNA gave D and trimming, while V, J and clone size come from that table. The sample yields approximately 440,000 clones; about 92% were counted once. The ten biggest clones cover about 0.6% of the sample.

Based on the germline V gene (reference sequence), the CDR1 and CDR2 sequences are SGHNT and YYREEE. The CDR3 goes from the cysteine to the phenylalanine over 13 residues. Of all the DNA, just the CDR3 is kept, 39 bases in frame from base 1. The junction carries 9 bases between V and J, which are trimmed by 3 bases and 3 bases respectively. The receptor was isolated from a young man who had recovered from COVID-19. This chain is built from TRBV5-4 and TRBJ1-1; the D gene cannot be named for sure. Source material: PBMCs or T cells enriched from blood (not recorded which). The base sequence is TGTGCCAGCAGCTGGAGGACGGACACTGAAGCTTTCTTT. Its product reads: CASSWRTDTEAFF.